These 21 T cell receptor beta chains came from one sample sequenced in a study of blood T cell repertoires in COVID-19 (dated by TCRdb to between 2020 and 2021). The library was made by the immunoSEQ multiplex PCR assay. Not all clones reach the TCRdb copy of this immuneACCESS table, which keeps in-frame sequences only. Checked studies attribute under half of the gap to unresolved V genes and leave the rest unexplained. This sample is represented by some 160,000 clones; 84% of them were singletons. The ten largest clones capture about 2.5% of the sample. The sequencing input was peripheral blood. These TCRs come from a woman older than 75 with COVID-19, enrolled during active disease.

The chain joins TRBV5-6 to TRBJ1-2, with 8 bases fitting TRBD1. V dropped 0 bases and J dropped 7; count of bases not matched to a gene: 5. The germline V gene encodes CDR1 SGHDT and CDR2 YYEEEE. The CDR3 has 14 amino acids. CDR3 protein: CASSLGGQGGGYTF. CDR3 sequence (DNA): TGTGCCAGCAGCTTGGGTGGACAGGGAGGTGGCTACACCTTC.

The chain combines TRBV5-1 with TRBJ2-5; D is perhaps TRBD2 (5 bases). V was trimmed by 7 bases and J by 0 bases, leaving 13 bases between them. This CDR3 contains 14 residues. Germline-derived CDR1 and CDR2 are SGHRS and YFSETQ. The CDR3 DNA sequence: TGCGCCAGCGGCAGAGGGTATGACCAAGAGACCCAGTACTTC. It yields the protein CASGRGYDQETQYF.

This CDR3 reads CASSLLGPLSGANVLTF. Here the CDR3 DNA reads TGTGCCAGCAGCTTACTGGGGCCCCTCTCTGGGGCCAACGTCCTGACTTTC. V gene TRBV7-3 combines with J gene TRBJ2-6, with D maybe TRBD1 (5 bases). The V gene's germline CDR1 is SGHTA and CDR2 FQGTGA. Trimming took off 2 bases at V and 0 bases at J, with 11 bases between the two ends. The CDR3 contains 17 residues.

This clone was seen a few times. The chain combines TRBV6-2 or TRBV6-3 with TRBJ2-3; 9 bases agree with TRBD2. V was pared by 2 bases and J by 5 bases, with 14 bases of the junction left unmatched. Germline CDR1 MNHEY, CDR2 SVGEGT. The CDR3 length is 18 residues. CDR3 sequence reads: CASSYRLAGPSWGDTQYF. The CDR3 bases are TGTGCCAGCAGTTACCGGCTAGCGGGGCCCTCCTGGGGAGATACGCAGTATTTT.

The genes are TRBV3-1 (or the pseudogene TRBV3-2) and TRBJ1-1; unclear D gene. Germline CDR1 is LGHDT and CDR2 is YNNKEL (reference sequence). V shed 3 bases and J shed 4 bases, with 3 bases lying between them. The CDR3 is 11 residues long. The DNA of the CDR3 is TGTGCCAGCAGCCACGGCACTGAAGCTTTCTTT. Protein: CASSHGTEAFF.

V is TRBV16 and J is TRBJ1-5; the D gene is possibly TRBD1 (5 bases). Trimming removed 1 base from V and 4 bases from J, with 17 bases in between. Germline V gene sequence: CDR1 KGHSY, CDR2 FQNENV. This CDR3 has 17 amino acids. The CDR3, as DNA: TGTGCCAGCAGCCAATACCCCAATTGGGGGGGAAATCAGCCCCAGCATTTT. It is translated as CASSQYPNWGGNQPQHF.

This clone was recorded a few times. The J gene is TRBJ2-7, the V gene TRBV10-3; 10 positions match TRBD2. Germline loops: CDR1 ENHRY, CDR2 SYGVKD. The V segment lost 2 bases and the J segment 4 bases; nucleotides outside the gene matches: 5. The CDR3 consists of 15 residues. This CDR3 is CAISEASGSVYEQYF. The CDR3 DNA is TGTGCCATCAGTGAGGCTAGCGGGAGTGTTTACGAGCAGTACTTC.

This chain joins TRBV21-1 and TRBJ2-7; the D call in the table, TRBD1, was not verified against the DNA. TRBV21-1 counts as a pseudogene. The CDR3 consists of 15 residues. The CDR3, as DNA: TGTGCCAGCAGCAAAGTATCCAACAGCTCCTACGAGCAGTACTTC. This sequence encodes CASSKVSNSSYEQYF.

The rearrangement links TRBV27 to TRBJ2-7, with 7 bases that match TRBD2. CDR3 length: 17 residues. V lost 0 bases and J lost 6; bases outside the gene matches: 14. From germline, CDR1 is MNHEY and CDR2 SMNVEV (reference sequence). The CDR3 bases are TGTGCCAGCAGTTTATCGCGGGGAGGAACGGGAGGAGGCGAGCAGTACTTC. Translation: CASSLSRGGTGGGEQYF.

The V call is TRBV7-8, the J call TRBJ1-3, with TRBD1 as a possible D gene (5 bases). The CDR3 loop spans 14 amino acids. Germline V lookup: CDR1 SGHVS, CDR2 FQNEAQ. Trimming took off 5 bases at V and 6 bases at J, with 14 bases between the two ends. For the CDR3, the DNA is TGTGCCAGCAGCCCGATATTGGGGCAAAACACCATATATTTT. It is translated as CASSPILGQNTIYF.

This chain connects TRBV18 to TRBJ2-7; 8 nucleotides agree with TRBD1. Germline assignment: CDR1 KGHSH and CDR2 LQKENI. The CDR3 extends over 15 amino acids. After removal of 3 bases from V and 0 bases from J, the junction contained 4 bases not matched to a gene. The CDR3 nucleotides are TGTGCCAGCTCACCTACCGGGACAGGCTCCTACGAGCAGTACTTC. Translating it yields CASSPTGTGSYEQYF.

This clone has just one count. The chain employs TRBV18 and TRBJ2-7; 7 bases match TRBD2. V dropped 3 bases and J dropped 2; count of bases not matched to a gene: 4. This CDR3 is 14 amino acids long. Germline CDR1 reads KGHSH; CDR2 reads LQKENI. CDR3 in amino acids: CASSPQRGPYEQYF. CDR3 DNA sequence: TGTGCCAGCTCACCGCAGCGGGGCCCCTACGAGCAGTACTTC.

The rearrangement joins TRBV10-1 to TRBJ1-2; TRBD1 agrees at 8 bases. V gave up 9 bases and J gave up 3 bases; unmatched junction bases: 9. CDR3 length: 14 residues. The germline V gene has CDR1 WNHNN and CDR2 SYGVQD (reference sequence). The CDR3 loop is CARRNHRGYYGYTF. Written as DNA, the CDR3 is TGCGCCAGGAGGAACCACAGGGGGTACTATGGCTACACCTTC.

The sample holds a few counts of this clone. V usage is TRBV4-1 and J usage is TRBJ2-3; 8 bases align to TRBD2. The germline gives CDR1 MGHRA, CDR2 YSYEKL. V lost 8 bases to trimming and J lost 5 bases; unmatched junction nucleotides: 0. CDR3 size: 11 residues. The CDR3 sequence: CASREGDTQYF. The CDR3 nucleotides read TGCGCCAGCCGGGAGGGAGATACGCAGTATTTT.

The rearrangement links TRBV3-1 (or the pseudogene TRBV3-2) to TRBJ1-2, with 9 bases identical to TRBD1. The CDR3 runs 15 residues. The germline gives CDR1 LGHDT, CDR2 YNNKEL (reference sequence). V trimming: 5 bases; J trimming: 5 bases; junction bases outside the gene matches: 9. The DNA of the CDR3 is TGTGCCAGCAGCTATGACAGGGGGTCCCTTTATGGCTACACCTTC. Protein product: CASSYDRGSLYGYTF.

The chain joins TRBV18 to TRBJ1-5; 7 positions match TRBD1. Germline values: CDR1 KGHSH, CDR2 LQKENI. V shed 1 base and J 1 base; nucleotides not matched to a gene: 1. This CDR3 comprises 15 residues. CDR3 nucleotides: TGTGCCAGCTCACCACAGGGGGCAAGCAATCAGCCCCAGCATTTT. This sequence encodes CASSPQGASNQPQHF.

V gene TRBV5-4 combines with J gene TRBJ2-7, with 10 bases that match TRBD1. V was pared by 4 bases and J by 7 bases, with 8 bases of the junction left unmatched. The CDR3 contains 14 residues. CDR1 and CDR2 (germline): SGHNT, YYREEE (reference sequence). DNA for the CDR3: TGTGCCAGCAGCCGATGGGACAGGGGTCGGGAGCAGTACTTC. As protein: CASSRWDRGREQYF.

The V call is TRBV28, the J call TRBJ1-2; 8 bases map to TRBD1. The CDR3 totals 15 residues. Germline V gene lookup returns CDR1 MDHEN and CDR2 SYDVKM. V dropped 8 bases and J dropped 3; count of bases not matched to a gene: 11. CDR3 protein: CASGIPTGAHYGYTF. The CDR3 DNA is TGTGCCAGCGGTATCCCGACAGGGGCTCACTATGGCTACACCTTC.

The chain combines TRBV9 with TRBJ1-3, with D possibly matching TRBD1 (6 bases). Trimming stripped 1 base from V and 0 bases from J, with 11 bases between. The CDR3 contains 16 residues. Germline V CDR1 and CDR2: SGDLS, YYNGEE. CDR3 sequence (DNA): TGTGCCAGCAGCGTATTGGACAGATTCTCTGGAAACACCATATATTTT. Protein: CASSVLDRFSGNTIYF.

The V gene is TRBV6-5, the J gene TRBJ2-7; 9 bases are shared with TRBD2. The trim removed 6 bases at V and 0 bases at J, leaving 6 bases unmatched. Germline V gene sequence: CDR1 MNHEY, CDR2 SVGAGI. There are 15 residues in the CDR3. The CDR3 protein is CASSRLAESSYEQYF. The CDR3 DNA reads as TGTGCCAGCAGCCGACTAGCGGAGAGCTCCTACGAGCAGTACTTC.

This chain uses TRBV5-1 with TRBJ1-2, with D unclear. CDR3 length: 16 amino acids. Germline values: CDR1 SGHRS, CDR2 YFSETQ. V gave up 4 bases and J gave up 0 bases, with 16 bases separating them. This CDR3 reads CASSAQPGEPNYGYTF. The CDR3 DNA is TGCGCCAGCAGCGCCCAACCAGGCGAACCTAACTATGGCTACACCTTC.